The 26 T cell receptor beta chains listed next were all sequenced from one sample in a study of T cell responses to AZD1222 COVID-19 vaccine. TCRdb's copy holds only in-frame clones and misses some; the assay was immunoSEQ multiplex PCR. The sample lists approximately 90,000 clones, 90% occurring once. This specimen consisted of peripheral blood, obtained on day 0 of AZD1222 vaccination. The receptors were sampled from an adult in good health.

CDR3 sequence reads: CASSAQGTGMNTGELFF. The CDR3 region has the DNA TGTGCCAGCAGCGCACAGGGGACAGGGATGAACACCGGGGAGCTGTTTTTT. The gene calls are TRBV9 and TRBJ2-2, with 9 bases fitting TRBD1. This CDR3 has 17 residues. V gave up 3 bases and J gave up 1 base; unmatched junction bases: 7. CDR1 is SGDLS and CDR2 is YYNGEE in the germline V gene.

V is TRBV7-2 and J is TRBJ1-5; D is possibly TRBD1 (5 bases). The length of the CDR3 is 14 residues. V lost 5 bases, J lost 4 bases, and 12 bases lay in between. The germline CDR1 and CDR2 sequences are SGHTA and FQGNSA. CDR3 residues: CASSLGQLNQPQHF. The CDR3 nucleotides are TGTGCCAGCAGCCTGGGGCAGCTAAATCAGCCCCAGCATTTT.

The V call is TRBV7-9, the J call TRBJ1-2; D gene ambiguous. CDR3 length equals 16 residues. V was pared by 1 base and J by 0 bases, with 12 bases between. Germline CDR1 is SEHNR and CDR2 is FQNEAQ (reference sequence). CDR3 in amino acids: CASSLGAAKANYGYTF. The CDR3 DNA reads as TGTGCCAGCAGCTTAGGGGCGGCTAAAGCTAACTATGGCTACACCTTC.

J is TRBJ2-7 and V is TRBV7-2; the match to TRBD1 covers 9 bases. Germline CDR1 SGHTA, CDR2 FQGNSA. V shed 5 bases, J shed 2 bases, and the junction held 4 bases outside the gene matches. The CDR3 has 14 amino acids. This CDR3 is CASSVRDRAYEQYF. DNA for the CDR3: TGTGCCAGCAGCGTCCGGGACAGGGCCTACGAGCAGTACTTC.

This clone came up once. V gene TRBV11-2 combines with J gene TRBJ1-4; 7 bases agree with TRBD1. This CDR3 is 16 amino acids long. With V trimmed by 0 bases and J by 0 bases, 1 base remained unmatched. Germline V gives CDR1 SGHAT, CDR2 FQNNGV. The CDR3 DNA reads TGTGCCAGCAGCTTAGAGGGGACAGCAACTAATGAAAAACTGTTTTTT. The encoded protein is CASSLEGTATNEKLFF.

This rearrangement joins TRBV5-6 to TRBJ1-4, with TRBD1 matching over 8 bases. CDR3 size: 15 residues. Trimming at V came to 3 bases and at J to 5 bases, leaving 6 bases not matched to a gene. Germline V gives CDR1 SGHDT, CDR2 YYEEEE. DNA of the CDR3: TGTGCCAGCAGCTCTACCGGGACAGGCAATGAAAAACTGTTTTTT. This encodes CASSSTGTGNEKLFF.

V usage is TRBV30 and J usage is TRBJ1-1; TRBD1 matches at 7 bases. In germline, CDR1 is GTSNPN, CDR2 SVGIG (reference sequence). The CDR3 runs to 15 residues. Trimming cost V 0 bases and J 4 bases; bases outside gene matches: 8. CDR3 nucleotides: TGTGCCTGGAGTGTGTGGGGCAGGGGGGCCACTGAAGCTTTCTTT. Translated, it gives CAWSVWGRGATEAFF.

This chain joins TRBV19 and TRBJ1-4; the match to TRBD1 covers 9 bases. Germline assignment: CDR1 LNHDA and CDR2 SQIVND (reference sequence). The trim removed 5 bases at V and 5 bases at J, leaving 6 bases unmatched. The CDR3 consists of 15 residues. The chain's CDR3 is CASSLTGGPNEKLFF. The CDR3 region has the DNA TGTGCCAGTAGTCTAACAGGGGGCCCGAATGAAAAACTGTTTTTT.

The chain is built from TRBV12-3 or TRBV12-4 and TRBJ1-1; D is unresolved. Trimming took off 7 bases at V and 2 bases at J, with 11 bases between the two ends. The CDR3 totals 13 residues. The CDR3 region is CASIHFPNTEAFF. CDR3 nucleotides: TGTGCCAGCATCCACTTCCCCAACACTGAAGCTTTCTTT.

The CDR3 DNA reads as TGTGCCACCGGTCCCGGGGGCACCTACGAGCAGTACTTC. Its translation is CATGPGGTYEQYF. V gene TRBV15 combines with J gene TRBJ2-7; D assignment may be TRBD1 or TRBD2 (6 bases each). Per germline, CDR1 LNHNV and CDR2 YYDKDF (reference sequence). Between the trimmed V and J ends, which lost 8 bases and 2 bases, there was a span of 13 bases. This CDR3 contains 13 residues.

The J gene is TRBJ2-3, the V gene TRBV7-3; tentatively, D is TRBD2 (7 bases). The length of the CDR3 is 14 residues. The ends were cut back, 10 bases at V and 5 bases at J, with 19 bases in the middle. Germline lookup yields CDR1 SGHTA and CDR2 FQGTGA. Here the CDR3 reads CATSGGSNRDTQYF. For the CDR3, the DNA is TGTGCCACCTCGGGGGGCTCGAATCGAGATACGCAGTATTTT.

This chain connects TRBV7-2 to TRBJ2-7; a weak D match, TRBD2 (5 bases). CDR3 length: 13 residues. Germline assignment: CDR1 SGHTA and CDR2 FQGNSA. V lost 7 bases and J lost 3, with 13 bases in between. The CDR3: CASTFLRGYEQYF. In DNA form, the CDR3 reads TGTGCCAGCACCTTTCTCCGGGGCTACGAGCAGTACTTC.

The chain carries TRBV3-1 (or the pseudogene TRBV3-2) and TRBJ2-4, with D possibly being TRBD2 (5 bases). The CDR3 is 16 amino acids. Trimming left V 4 bases short and J 2 bases short, with 15 bases between. Germline V gene lookup returns CDR1 LGHDT and CDR2 YNNKEL (reference sequence). The chain's CDR3 is CASSLGSRRTKNIQYF. The DNA for the CDR3 is TGTGCCAGCAGCCTAGGGAGCCGGCGAACCAAAAACATTCAGTACTTC.

The rearrangement links TRBV2 to TRBJ2-5; TRBD2 agrees at 8 bases. CDR3 length: 15 amino acids. Per germline, CDR1 SNHLY and CDR2 FYNNEI. Losses at the gene ends were 3 bases for V and 1 base for J; bases not matched to a gene: 4. This chain's CDR3 is CASSDRGGPQETQYF. CDR3 DNA: TGTGCCAGCAGTGATCGGGGGGGGCCCCAAGAGACCCAGTACTTC.

The CDR3 DNA reads as TGTGCCAGTAGTATCATCCAGGGCCGCCTCTATGGCTACACCTTC. Translation: CASSIIQGRLYGYTF. This sequence joins TRBV19 and TRBJ1-2, with D possibly TRBD1 on 5 matching bases. Between the trimmed V and J ends, which lost 3 bases and 4 bases, there was a span of 15 bases. The germline V gene has CDR1 LNHDA and CDR2 SQIVND (reference sequence). The CDR3 sequence is 15 residues long.

The gene calls are TRBV2 and TRBJ1-5; perhaps TRBD1 as D (6 bases). Trimming pared 4 bases from V and 3 bases from J, leaving 13 bases between. The CDR3 length is 15 residues. The germline CDR1 and CDR2 sequences are SNHLY and FYNNEI. The CDR3 nucleotides read TGTGCCAGCAGTGGGGAGGGGGTTCCCAATCAGCCCCAGCATTTT. It yields the protein CASSGEGVPNQPQHF.

The genes are TRBV11-2 and TRBJ1-6; 7 positions match TRBD1. The V and J ends lost 11 bases and 4 bases, in that order; junction bases with no gene match: 14. CDR3 length equals 16 residues. Germline loops: CDR1 SGHAT, CDR2 FQNNGV. The CDR3 DNA is TGTGCCTCGGGGGGTACGGGGACAGTTTATAATTCACCCCTCCACTTT. Translation gives CASGGTGTVYNSPLHF. Variable domain in full (rest from reference TRBV11-2 and TRBJ1-6): EAGVAQSPRYKIIEKRQSVAFWCNPISGHATLYWYQQILGQGPKLLIQFQNNGVVDDSQLPKDRFSAERLKGVDSTLKIQPAKLEDSAVYLCASGGTGTVYNSPLHFGNGTRLTVT.

The chain is built from TRBV9 and TRBJ2-4; D is perhaps TRBD2 (6 bases). Per the germline V gene, CDR1 is SGDLS and CDR2 is YYNGEE. Trimming pared 4 bases from V and 13 bases from J, leaving 18 bases between. This CDR3 has 13 residues. In DNA, the CDR3 is TGTGCCAGCAGCACGACGTCGGGAAGCGGGCAGTACTTC. Its translation: CASSTTSGSGQYF.

This rearrangement joins TRBV7-9 to TRBJ2-7; 12 nucleotides match TRBD2. The CDR3 consists of 15 residues. Germline CDR1 and CDR2: SEHNR and FQNEAQ (reference sequence). V was pared by 5 bases and J by 7 bases, with 9 bases of the junction left unmatched. The CDR3 nucleotides read TGTGCCAGCAGCAGGACTAGCGGGGTCCTCTGGGAGCAGTACTTC. Translating gives CASSRTSGVLWEQYF.

CDR3 residues: CASSSDRGTQYF. CDR3 bases: TGTGCCAGCAGTTCGGACAGGGGCACGCAGTATTTT. This sequence joins TRBV7-3 and TRBJ2-3, with 9 bases aligning to TRBD1. CDR1 is SGHTA and CDR2 is FQGTGA in the germline V gene. Trimming took 6 bases from V and 9 from J; bases not matched to a gene: 4. The CDR3 loop spans 12 amino acids. The complete variable domain, with remaining parts taken from reference TRBV7-3 and TRBJ2-3, reads GAGVSQTPSNKVTEKGKYVELRCDPISGHTALYWYRQSLGQGPEFLIYFQGTGAADDSGLPNDRFFAVRPEGSVSTLKIQRTERGDSAVYLCASSSDRGTQYFGPGTRLTVL.

This chain connects TRBV7-8 to TRBJ2-1; 8 bases match TRBD2. The V gene's germline CDR1 is SGHVS and CDR2 FQNEAQ. The CDR3 extends over 14 amino acids. The J segment lost 15 bases and the V segment lost 1 base, leaving 11 bases of the junction unmatched. The CDR3 spells CASSLGETSVYRFF. As DNA, the CDR3 is TGTGCCAGCAGCTTAGGTGAGACTAGCGTGTATCGGTTCTTC.

This sequence joins TRBV9 and TRBJ2-3; either TRBD1 or TRBD2 may fit D (5 bases each). The CDR3 is 12 residues long. V was clipped by 5 bases and J by 5 bases, with 9 bases between them. The V gene's germline CDR1 is SGDLS and CDR2 YYNGEE. The CDR3 here is CASRRDEDTQYF. DNA of the CDR3: TGTGCCAGCAGAAGGGACGAAGATACGCAGTATTTT.

This clone was counted a single time. The chain recombines TRBV6-2 or TRBV6-3 with TRBJ1-1, with D possibly being TRBD1 (5 bases). V dropped 2 bases and J dropped 4 bases, with 8 bases sitting between them. Germline V lookup: CDR1 MNHEY, CDR2 SVGEGT. The CDR3 runs 13 residues. The CDR3 protein is CASSYGGSTEAFF. The CDR3 region has the DNA TGTGCCAGCAGTTACGGGGGGAGCACTGAAGCTTTCTTT.

V is TRBV25-1 and J is TRBJ2-7, with 7 bases identical to TRBD2. Losses at the gene ends were 5 bases for V and 6 bases for J; bases not matched to a gene: 10. This CDR3 is 14 amino acids long. Germline V gene sequence: CDR1 MGHDK, CDR2 SYGVNS. CDR3 nucleotide sequence: TGTGCCAGCAGTCCAGAGGGAGGGCTAGCCGAGCAGTACTTC. It is translated as CASSPEGGLAEQYF.

J is TRBJ1-1 and V is TRBV4-3; 7 nucleotides match TRBD1. Trimming cost V 3 bases and J 5 bases; bases outside gene matches: 9. Germline V lookup: CDR1 LGHNA, CDR2 YSLEER. This CDR3 has 15 residues. CDR3 in amino acids: CASSHILTGATEAFF. The CDR3 DNA follows: TGCGCCAGCAGCCATATCCTTACAGGGGCTACTGAAGCTTTCTTT.

V is TRBV5-8 and J is TRBJ1-1; D is ambiguous. The V gene's germline CDR1 is SGHTS and CDR2 YDEGEE. Trimming took 3 bases from V and 3 from J, leaving 12 bases between them. CDR3 length: 14 residues. The CDR3 protein is CASSSAYTDTEAFF. DNA for the CDR3: TGTGCCAGCAGCTCCGCCTACACAGACACTGAAGCTTTCTTT.